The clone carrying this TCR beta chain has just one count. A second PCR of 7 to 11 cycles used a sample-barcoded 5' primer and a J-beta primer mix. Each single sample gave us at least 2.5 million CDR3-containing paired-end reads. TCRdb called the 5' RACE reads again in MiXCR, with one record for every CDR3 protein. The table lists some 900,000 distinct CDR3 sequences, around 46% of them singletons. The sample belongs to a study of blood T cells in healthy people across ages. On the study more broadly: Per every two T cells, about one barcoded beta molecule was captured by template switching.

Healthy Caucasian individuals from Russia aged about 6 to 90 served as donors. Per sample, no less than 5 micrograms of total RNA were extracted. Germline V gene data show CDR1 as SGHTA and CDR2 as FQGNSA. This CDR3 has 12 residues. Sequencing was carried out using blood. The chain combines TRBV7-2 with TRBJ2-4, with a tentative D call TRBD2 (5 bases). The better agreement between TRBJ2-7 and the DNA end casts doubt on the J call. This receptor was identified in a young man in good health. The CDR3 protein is CASSFDYYEQYF. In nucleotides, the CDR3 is TGTGCCAGCAGCTTCGACTACTACGAGCAGTACTTC.